What follows describes a single T cell receptor beta chain. This clonotype was seen only once. The antigen it recognizes is unknown. No much larger clonotype is one base removed from it; base qualities were not supplied. Weak support is all one read offers. The germline V gene gives CDR1 as MNHNS and CDR2 as SASEGT. Here V drops 7 bases and J drops 0 bases, and the junction holds 7 bases not matched to any gene. The CDR3 runs 17 amino acids, cysteine and phenylalanine included. The DNA shown is the 51-base CDR3, in frame from base 1. Libraries were constructed by RT-PCR. The instrument given in TCRdb is Illumina HiSeq 2500. TCRdb passed the public sequencing reads through fastp at Q25 and MiXCR, retaining productive beta sequences. All rows with the same CDR3 protein become a single entry with the most common DNA and genes. The sample table shows 700,000 to 800,000 distinct CDR3 sequences, and under 20% are seen once. The ten largest clones capture 9.5% to 13% of the sample.

The sample is drawn from a study of response to subunit inactivated influenza vaccine (dated by TCRdb to 2016 to 2019). In the study overall: To follow how T cells responded to a trivalent subunit inactivated influenza vaccine, the researchers relied on deep quantitative profiling of the T cell receptor repertoire. Points the paper makes about the study in general: It was suggested by the authors that each seasonal influenza vaccination may recruit only a limited number of new T cells.

The source is a man aged 50 to 60 who received an inactivated influenza vaccine. Donor details come from another sample of the same person, matched by shared clones. The V gene is TRBV6-1 and the J gene is TRBJ1-5, and TRBD1 aligns with 12 junction nucleotides. Specimen: PBMCs from blood, collected 5 days after vaccination. In nucleotide form, the sequence is TGTGCCAGCACCCCCGGGACAGGGGGCCATAGCAATCAGCCCCAGCATTTT. It encodes CASTPGTGGHSNQPQHF.